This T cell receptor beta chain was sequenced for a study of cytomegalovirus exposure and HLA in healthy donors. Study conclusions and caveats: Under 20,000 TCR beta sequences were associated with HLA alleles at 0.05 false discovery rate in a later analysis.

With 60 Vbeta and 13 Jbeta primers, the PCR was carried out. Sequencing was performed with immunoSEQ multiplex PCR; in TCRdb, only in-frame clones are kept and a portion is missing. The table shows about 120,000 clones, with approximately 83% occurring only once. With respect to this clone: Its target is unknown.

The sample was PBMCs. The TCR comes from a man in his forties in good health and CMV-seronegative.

The CDR3 region has the DNA TGTGCCAGCAGTTATTACAGGGATAGCTCACCCCTCCACTTT. It encodes CASSYYRDSSPLHF. This sequence joins TRBV6-5 and TRBJ1-6, with D perhaps matching TRBD1 (6 bases). Trimming shortened V by 3 bases and J by 10 bases, and 13 bases separated the two germline ends. The CDR3 consists of 14 residues. Germline V gene lookup returns CDR1 MNHEY and CDR2 SVGAGI.